The rows below give T cell receptor beta chains drawn from one sample of a study of CD8 T cells in Susac syndrome. TCRdb analysed the immunoSEQ multiplex PCR reads with MiXCR anew, one entry per CDR3 protein. The data contain about 150,000 distinct CDR3 sequences, under 95% of them singletons. Sequencing was carried out using CD4+ T cells from PBMCs. These TCRs come from a human donor in good health. CDR3s include the opening cysteine and the closing phenylalanine or tryptophan. Some rows have no size entry. The others give once, few or many, or a class for an expanded clone.

>17|NA|TRBV10-3
CAIGGGLAGLDAGELFF
>14|NA|TRBV7-8
CASSLGQAYNEQFF
>18|NA|TRBV4-1
CASSQEGTGQGKDQPQHF
>15|NA|TRBV4-3
CASSPGGYSYNEQFF
>14|NA|TRBV7-2
CASSLATGRNTIYF
>15|NA|TRBV6-5
CASSYFGVETGELFF
>17|NA|TRBV7-9
CASSGTSGSLPPSEQFF
>18|once|TRBV30
CAWSVLGGTGGAGDTQYF
>13|NA|TRBV30
CAWTDRASYEQYF
>16|NA|TRBV24-1
CATSDLGQGDYNEQFF
>14|NA|TRBV29-1
CSVFGPAGTDTQYF
>13|once|TRBV10-1
CASSGQRNTEAFF
>16|NA|TRBV28
CASRLSGGQPGNTIYF
>13|NA|TRBV28
CASSPIAADTQYF
>13|NA|TRBV6-1
CAGVWPGGNEQFF
>14|NA|TRBV5-1
CASSRGGTSYGLFF
>13|NA|TRBV7-9
CASSLDGPNTQYF
>17|NA|TRBV7-2
CASSLQVGTGAGDTQYF
>13|NA|TRBV7-2
CASSLSSFYEQYF
>12|NA|TRBV19
CASGHSDTEAFF
>16|NA|TRBV23-1
CASSQSEPDSHYGYTF
>11|few|TRBV10-3
CASRGTDTQYF
>15|NA|TRBV19
CASSLQGMVQETQYF
>14|NA|TRBV7-2
CASSPAGAYNEQFF
>14|NA|TRBV27
CASRPQGANTEAFF
>13|few|TRBV20-1
CSAPGQGNTEAFF
>15|NA|TRBV5-1
CASSPFFGGIETQYF
>15|NA|TRBV5-1
CASSLEPSGANVLTF
>15|NA|TRBV7-9
CASSLEGDLSYGYTF
>16|NA|TRBV28
CASSLWTSGNTGELFF
>15|once|TRBV24-1
CATSDPQGNQETQYF
>13|NA|TRBV5-1
CASSRGLEDTQYF
>13|NA|TRBV2
CASNGGNTGELFF
>14|NA|TRBV29-1
CSVELAGAGETQYF
>13|NA|TRBV20-1
CSATGTVSYEQYF
>14|NA|TRBV5-1
CASSPARGNTEAFF
>12|NA|TRBV9
CASQGYGTEAFF
>15|NA|TRBV20-1
CSANPRTGVTDTQYF
>14|NA|TRBV25-1
CASIWDGINEKLFF
>15|NA|TRBV19
CASSGTALSSYEQYF
>17|NA|TRBV20-1
CSARAIGVAVFTDTQYF
>16|NA|TRBV4-1
CASSQARQGPSYEQYF
>14|NA|TRBV6-1
CASRSKRQGYEQYF
>15|NA|TRBV20-1
CSAGDFNSGANVLTF
>16|NA|TRBV3-1
CASSYPSYRDYNEQFF
>14|NA|TRBV6-2/TRBV6-3
CASHPGRERYGYTF
>15|NA|TRBV20-1
CSAANMGLSPGGQYF
>14|NA|TRBV29-1
CSVEPGSYTGELFF
>14|once|TRBV5-1
CASSWGQPNEKLFF
>15|NA|TRBV27
CASSLNGASKNIQYF
>17|once|TRBV5-4
CASRGPGTGIGANVLTF
>18|NA|TRBV29-1
CSVDVRRRDVLPNTEAFF
>15|NA|TRBV20-1
CSASPGQGASYEQYF
>14|few|TRBV7-2
CASSTTSGGYEQYF
>15|NA|TRBV7-9
CASSYPGRGRDGYTF